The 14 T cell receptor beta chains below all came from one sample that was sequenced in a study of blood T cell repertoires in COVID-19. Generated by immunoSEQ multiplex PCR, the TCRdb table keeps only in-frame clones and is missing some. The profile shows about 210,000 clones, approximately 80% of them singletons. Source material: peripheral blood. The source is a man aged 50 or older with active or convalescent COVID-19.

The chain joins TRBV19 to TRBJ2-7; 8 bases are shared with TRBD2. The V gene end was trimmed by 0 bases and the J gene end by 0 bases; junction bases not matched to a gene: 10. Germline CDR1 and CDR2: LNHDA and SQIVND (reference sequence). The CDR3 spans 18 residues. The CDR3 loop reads CASSIDRPGLAFSYEQYF. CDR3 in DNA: TGTGCCAGTAGTATAGATCGTCCTGGACTAGCATTCTCCTACGAGCAGTACTTC.

The CDR3 sequence is CASNSGTGHTEAFF. In DNA form, the CDR3 reads TGTGCCAGCAACTCAGGAACAGGGCACACTGAAGCTTTCTTT. The chain carries TRBV6-5 and TRBJ1-1; possibly TRBD1 for D (6 bases). The length of the CDR3 is 14 residues. Deletions cut 7 bases from V and 3 bases from J, with 15 bases between. From germline, CDR1 is MNHEY and CDR2 SVGAGI.

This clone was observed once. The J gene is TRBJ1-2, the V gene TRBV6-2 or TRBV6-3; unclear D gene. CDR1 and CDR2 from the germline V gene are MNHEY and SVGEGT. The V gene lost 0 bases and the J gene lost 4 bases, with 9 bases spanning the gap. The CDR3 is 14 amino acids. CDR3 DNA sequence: TGTGCCAGCAGTTACTCGTTTGGCTCCTATGGCTACACCTTC. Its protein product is CASSYSFGSYGYTF.

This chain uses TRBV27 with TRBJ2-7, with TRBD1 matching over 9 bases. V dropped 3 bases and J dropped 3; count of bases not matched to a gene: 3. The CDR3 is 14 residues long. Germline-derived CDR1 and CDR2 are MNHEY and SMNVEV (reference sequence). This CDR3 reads CASSLRDRVYEQYF. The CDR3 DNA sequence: TGTGCCAGCAGTTTGAGGGACAGGGTCTACGAGCAGTACTTC.

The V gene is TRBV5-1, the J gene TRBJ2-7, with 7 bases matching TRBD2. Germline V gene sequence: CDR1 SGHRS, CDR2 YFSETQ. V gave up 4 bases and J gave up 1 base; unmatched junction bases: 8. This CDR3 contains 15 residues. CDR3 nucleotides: TGCGCCAGCAGCGAGTCGGGAGGAGGGTCCTACGAGCAGTACTTC. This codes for CASSESGGGSYEQYF.

The CDR3 protein is CASSFQGVTDGNTIYF. The CDR3 nucleotides are TGTGCCAGCAGTTTTCAGGGGGTTACCGATGGAAACACCATATATTTT. The chain couples TRBV7-2 to TRBJ1-3; 7 nucleotides align to TRBD1. V was clipped by 6 bases and J by 3 bases; unmatched bases: 11. There are 16 residues in the CDR3. CDR1 SGHTA and CDR2 FQGNSA come from the germline V gene.

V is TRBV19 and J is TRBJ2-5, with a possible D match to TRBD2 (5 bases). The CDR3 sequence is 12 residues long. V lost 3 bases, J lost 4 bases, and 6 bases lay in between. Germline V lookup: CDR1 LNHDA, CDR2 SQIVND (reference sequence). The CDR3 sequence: CASSMRAETQYF. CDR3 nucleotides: TGTGCCAGTAGTATGAGGGCAGAGACCCAGTACTTC.

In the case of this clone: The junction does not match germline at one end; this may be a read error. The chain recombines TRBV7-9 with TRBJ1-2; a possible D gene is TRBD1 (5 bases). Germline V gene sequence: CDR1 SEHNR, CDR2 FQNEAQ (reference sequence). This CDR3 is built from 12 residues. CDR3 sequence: CASSPNFQGTAF. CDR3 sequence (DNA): TGTGCCAGCAGCCCGAACTTCCAGGGTACCGCCTTC.

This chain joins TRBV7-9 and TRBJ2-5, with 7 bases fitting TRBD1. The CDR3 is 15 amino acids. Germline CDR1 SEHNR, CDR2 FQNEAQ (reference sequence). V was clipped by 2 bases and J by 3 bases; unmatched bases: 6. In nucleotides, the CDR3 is TGTGCCAGCAGCTTACGGGAAACAGGGGAAGAGACCCAGTACTTC. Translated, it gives CASSLRETGEETQYF.

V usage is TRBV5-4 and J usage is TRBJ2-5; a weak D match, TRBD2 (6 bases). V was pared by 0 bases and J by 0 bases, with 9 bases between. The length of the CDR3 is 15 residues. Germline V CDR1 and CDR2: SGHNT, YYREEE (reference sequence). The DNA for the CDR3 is TGTGCCAGCAGCTTGGGTCGGGGGTACCAAGAGACCCAGTACTTC. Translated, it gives CASSLGRGYQETQYF.

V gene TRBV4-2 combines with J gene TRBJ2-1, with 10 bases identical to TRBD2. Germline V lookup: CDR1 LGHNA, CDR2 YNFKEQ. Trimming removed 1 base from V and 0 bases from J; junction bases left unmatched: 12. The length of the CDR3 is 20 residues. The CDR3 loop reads CASSQVAASGGPSSYNEQFF. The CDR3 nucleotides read TGTGCCAGCAGCCAAGTAGCGGCTAGCGGGGGCCCTAGCTCCTACAATGAGCAGTTCTTC.

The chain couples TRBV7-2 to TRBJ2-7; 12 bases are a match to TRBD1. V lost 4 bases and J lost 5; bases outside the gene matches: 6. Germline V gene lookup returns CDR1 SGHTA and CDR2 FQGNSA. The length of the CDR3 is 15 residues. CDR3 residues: CASSYGTGGPNEQYV. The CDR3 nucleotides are TGTGCCAGCAGCTATGGGACAGGGGGCCCCAACGAGCAGTACGTC.

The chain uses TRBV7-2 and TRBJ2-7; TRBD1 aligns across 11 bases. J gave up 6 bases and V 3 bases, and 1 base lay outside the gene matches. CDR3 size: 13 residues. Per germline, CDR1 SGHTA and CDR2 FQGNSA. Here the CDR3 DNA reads TGTGCCAGCAGCTTTGGGACAGGGGGCGAGCAGTACGTC. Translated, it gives CASSFGTGGEQYV.

CDR3 DNA: TGTGCCACCAGCAGAGGTGTAAGCGGGACAGCCAAAAACATTCAGTACTTC. It yields the protein CATSRGVSGTAKNIQYF. This chain uses TRBV15 with TRBJ2-4; the match to TRBD2 covers 7 bases. V shed 1 base and J 0 bases; nucleotides not matched to a gene: 6. The CDR3 has 17 amino acids. Germline values: CDR1 LNHNV, CDR2 YYDKDF (reference sequence).